Listed below are T cell receptor beta chains from one sample, sequenced in a study of T-cell reconstitution after alpha-beta-depleted transplantation in children. TCRdb recomputed calls from the PCR reads with MiXCR, one row per CDR3 protein. The table includes under 250,000 distinct CDR3 sequences, approximately 6.3% detected once. The sequences come from PBMCs, collected before TCRalphabeta/CD19-depleted stem cell transplant. The receptor set was obtained from a boy aged 2-9 years with acute lymphoblastic leukemia, due to receive a stem cell transplant. Both conserved end residues are part of each CDR3.

v_call	j_call	cdr3_aa
TRBV28	TRBJ2-2	CASSLWAGELFF
TRBV20-1	TRBJ1-5	CSGGGSSNQPQHF
TRBV30	TRBJ2-7	CAWRTGSSYEQYF
TRBV29-1	TRBJ2-1	CSPSGLGDADEQFF
TRBV27	TRBJ2-5	CASSPGVGQETQYF
TRBV7-9	TRBJ2-1	CASRGSGNNEQFF
TRBV20-1	TRBJ2-1	CSARENSGGLYNEQFF
TRBV5-5	TRBJ2-5	CASSRPQETQYF
TRBV5-1	TRBJ2-5	CASSLSTGGGETQYF
TRBV7-7	TRBJ2-7	CASSLGETAYYEQYF
TRBV4-3	TRBJ2-1	CASSQFWTGGNEQFF
TRBV15	TRBJ2-3	CATSFSQGGTDTQYF
TRBV28	TRBJ2-7	CASSPGLAGHSYEQYF
TRBV2	TRBJ2-1	CASSEAKRVQFF
TRBV29-1	TRBJ2-7	CSVGQGVYEQYF
TRBV10-3	TRBJ1-1	CAITEQIGEGKAFF
TRBV20-1	TRBJ1-2	CSALVPGTGYGYTW
TRBV3-1	TRBJ2-5	CASSQQMGLETQYF
TRBV28	TRBJ1-5	CASSLGTGSLGQPQHF
TRBV7-2	TRBJ2-7	CASSLALNYEQYF
TRBV5-1	TRBJ1-1	CASTQGGVNTEAFF
TRBV6-2/TRBV6-3	TRBJ2-1	CASTLAGYFEQFF
TRBV7-9	TRBJ2-7	CASSFLRDGFSYEQYF
TRBV30	TRBJ2-2	CAWSQQGARFGELFF
TRBV4-3	TRBJ1-1	CASSQVWGTENTEAFF
TRBV24-1	TRBJ1-2	CATSDFWDGYTF